Presented here are 23 T cell receptor beta chains from one specimen sequenced in a study of blood T cell repertoires in COVID-19. Sequencing was performed with immunoSEQ multiplex PCR; in TCRdb, only in-frame clones are kept and a portion is missing. The data contain more than 85,000 clones, 70% to 90% of them singletons. The sequenced sample was peripheral blood. All receptors derive from a man in his forties or fifties with active or convalescent COVID-19.

The CDR3 spells CASSLGTGFGRTDTQYF. The CDR3 DNA follows: TGTGCCAGCAGCTTAGGGACAGGGTTTGGAAGAACAGATACGCAGTATTTT. The chain employs TRBV11-2 and TRBJ2-3, with 8 bases aligning to TRBD1. Trimming took 1 base from V and 3 from J; bases not matched to a gene: 9. The CDR3 has 17 amino acids. Germline CDR1 reads SGHAT; CDR2 reads FQNNGV.

The chain uses TRBV9 and TRBJ2-2, with 7 bases lining up with TRBD2. V was pared by 3 bases and J by 0 bases, with 2 bases of the junction left unmatched. Germline V lookup: CDR1 SGDLS, CDR2 YYNGEE. This CDR3 region has 15 residues. CDR3 bases: TGTGCCAGCAGCGCGAGCGGGGCGAACACCGGGGAGCTGTTTTTT. Translating it yields CASSASGANTGELFF.

The chain recombines TRBV7-2 with TRBJ1-5; 7 bases are a match to TRBD1. The trim removed 8 bases at V and 5 bases at J, leaving 6 bases unmatched. Germline V CDR1 and CDR2: SGHTA, FQGNSA. The CDR3 sequence is 13 residues long. The CDR3 sequence is CASGRGPHQPQHF. Written as DNA, the CDR3 is TGTGCCAGCGGTAGGGGGCCGCATCAGCCCCAGCATTTT.

V and J are TRBV7-2 and TRBJ2-3; D may be TRBD2 (6 bases). CDR1 is SGHTA, CDR2 FQGNSA, per germline. V lost 5 bases and J 2 bases, leaving 14 bases between the germline ends. The CDR3 runs 15 residues. CDR3 sequence: CASSSGGFSTDTQYF. CDR3 nucleotide sequence: TGTGCCAGCAGCAGTGGGGGGTTCTCCACAGATACGCAGTATTTT.

The chain employs TRBV5-3 and TRBJ2-1; D uncertain. TRBV5-3 is sorted into the ORF group, with uncertain function. This CDR3 is 16 amino acids long. Between the trimmed V and J ends, which lost 0 bases and 0 bases, there was a span of 10 bases. CDR3: CARSLVQKYSYNEQFF. CDR3 bases: TGTGCCAGAAGCTTGGTTCAGAAGTACTCCTACAATGAGCAGTTCTTC.

The CDR3 spells CATRRTGTGGTDTQYF. CDR3 DNA sequence: TGTGCCACAAGACGTACAGGGACAGGGGGTACAGATACGCAGTATTTT. This rearrangement joins TRBV24-1 to TRBJ2-3; 11 nucleotides align to TRBD1. Germline CDR1 reads KGHDR; CDR2 reads SFDVKD. V lost 10 bases to trimming and J lost 3 bases; unmatched junction nucleotides: 11. The CDR3 contains 16 residues.

In DNA form, the CDR3 reads TGTGCCATCAGTGAGTCGGGACAGCAGGACACCATATATTTT. It yields the protein CAISESGQQDTIYF. The V gene is TRBV10-3, the J gene TRBJ1-3, with TRBD1 matching 7 bases. J lost 8 bases, V lost 0 bases, and 4 bases had no gene match. CDR1 is ENHRY and CDR2 is SYGVKD in the germline V gene. The CDR3 extends over 14 amino acids.

The chain recombines TRBV5-1 with TRBJ2-1, with D maybe TRBD1 (6 bases). Germline lookup yields CDR1 SGHRS and CDR2 YFSETQ. The CDR3 is 16 residues long. Trimming removed 4 bases at V and 0 bases at J, with 14 bases between. The CDR3, as DNA: TGCGCCAGCAGCCCCTCACAGGGAAGCTCCTACAATGAGCAGTTCTTC. Residues: CASSPSQGSSYNEQFF.

The gene calls are TRBV5-1 and TRBJ2-1; 12 bases align to TRBD2. Germline V gene data show CDR1 as SGHRS and CDR2 as YFSETQ. V shed 3 bases, J shed 10 bases, and the junction held 11 bases outside the gene matches. This CDR3 has 16 amino acids. The CDR3 nucleotides read TGCGCCAGCAGCTCAGCTAGCGGGGGGGCCGGGGTGGAGCAGTTCTTC. It translates to CASSSASGGAGVEQFF.

The chain recombines TRBV10-3 with TRBJ2-5; unclear D gene. CDR3 length: 11 residues. Germline loops: CDR1 ENHRY, CDR2 SYGVKD. Trimming stripped 6 bases from V and 5 bases from J, with 7 bases between. This chain's CDR3 is CAISLGETQYF. The CDR3 nucleotides read TGTGCCATCAGCCTCGGGGAGACCCAGTACTTC.

The chain couples TRBV6-2 or TRBV6-3 to TRBJ2-1; D is unresolved. The CDR3 sequence is 12 residues long. CDR1 is MNHEY and CDR2 is SVGEGT in the germline V gene. V lost 4 bases and J 7 bases, leaving 8 bases between the germline ends. For the CDR3, the DNA is TGTGCCAGCAGTTTAACTTGGAATGAGCAGTTCTTC. Its translation is CASSLTWNEQFF.

The genes are TRBV18 and TRBJ2-7; TRBD1 might be the D (5 bases). The CDR3 spans 13 residues. Germline CDR1 KGHSH, CDR2 LQKENI. V shed 3 bases and J shed 6 bases, with 12 bases lying between them. The CDR3 sequence is CASSPQGRVEQYF. The DNA of the CDR3 is TGTGCCAGCTCACCTCAGGGCAGGGTCGAGCAGTACTTC.

The chain links TRBV7-9 to TRBJ1-1, with D possibly being TRBD1 (6 bases). This CDR3 is 13 amino acids long. V lost 2 bases and J 6 bases, leaving 10 bases between the germline ends. Germline-derived CDR1 and CDR2 are SEHNR and FQNEAQ (reference sequence). The CDR3: CASSLRTEAEAFF. The CDR3, as DNA: TGTGCCAGCAGCTTAAGGACAGAGGCTGAAGCTTTCTTT.

This clone occurred once. This chain joins TRBV7-9 and TRBJ2-1; D remains unclear. This CDR3 is built from 15 residues. Deletions cut 2 bases from V and 0 bases from J, with 8 bases between. Germline CDR1 reads SEHNR; CDR2 reads FQNEAQ (reference sequence). CDR3 residues: CASSLSRSSYNEQFF. CDR3 bases: TGTGCCAGCAGCTTATCTCGCAGCTCCTACAATGAGCAGTTCTTC. The variable domain in full, completed from reference TRBV7-9 and TRBJ2-1, reads DTGVSQNPRHKITKRGQNVTFRCDPISEHNRLYWYRQTLGQGPEFLTYFQNEAQLEKSRLLSDRFSAERPKGSFSTLEIQRTEQGDSAMYLCASSLSRSSYNEQFFGPGTRLTVL.

This chain uses TRBV19 with TRBJ2-7; perhaps TRBD1 as D (5 bases). This CDR3 is built from 13 residues. Germline loops: CDR1 LNHDA, CDR2 SQIVND (reference sequence). V lost 4 bases to trimming and J lost 1 base, with 8 bases between them. CDR3: CASSKTASYEQYF. The CDR3, as DNA: TGTGCCAGTAGTAAGACAGCATCCTACGAGCAGTACTTC.

The chain combines TRBV12-5 with TRBJ2-3; the D gene is possibly TRBD2 (5 bases). The CDR3 has 19 residues. The V gene's germline CDR1 is LGHNT and CDR2 FRNRAP. V was shortened by 0 bases and J by 3 bases, with 22 bases between the two germline ends. The CDR3 DNA reads as TGTGCTAGTGGTTTGGTTACACCCCGGGATCTGGAAGGTACAGATACGCAGTATTTT. Protein sequence: CASGLVTPRDLEGTDTQYF.

The rearrangement joins TRBV4-3 to TRBJ2-1; D might be TRBD2 (5 bases). Trimming cost V 0 bases and J 8 bases, with 8 bases left between them. The germline CDR1 and CDR2 sequences are LGHNA and YSLEER. There are 13 residues in the CDR3. Here the CDR3 DNA reads TGCGCCAGCAGCCAAGAAAGAGCGGATGAGCAGTTCTTC. Its protein is CASSQERADEQFF.

The V and J genes are TRBV24-1 and TRBJ2-5, with D possibly TRBD2 on 5 matching bases. This CDR3 spans 13 amino acids. The germline V gene has CDR1 KGHDR and CDR2 SFDVKD. Between the trimmed V and J ends, which lost 6 bases and 5 bases, there was a span of 12 bases. CDR3 bases: TGTGCCACCAGTCGTGCGGGTGGCGAGACCCAGTACTTC. Translating gives CATSRAGGETQYF.

This chain links TRBV19 with TRBJ2-5; a weak D match, TRBD2 (7 bases). Germline V lookup: CDR1 LNHDA, CDR2 SQIVND (reference sequence). The CDR3 sequence is 15 residues long. With 3 bases removed from V and 1 base from J, the gap between germline ends came to 12 bases. The CDR3 DNA follows: TGTGCCAGTAGTATGTGGGGGGGCGGCCAAGAGACCCAGTACTTC. It is translated as CASSMWGGGQETQYF.

The chain employs TRBV7-2 and TRBJ2-3; D might be TRBD2 (6 bases). The germline V gene encodes CDR1 SGHTA and CDR2 FQGNSA. CDR3 size: 16 residues. Deletions cut 5 bases from V and 0 bases from J, with 15 bases between. The CDR3 protein is CASSRGLPASTDTQYF. For the CDR3, the DNA is TGTGCCAGCAGCCGCGGACTACCAGCTAGCACAGATACGCAGTATTTT.

The genes are TRBV7-7 and TRBJ2-5, with TRBD1 identical over 7 bases. The CDR3 is made up of 14 amino acids. Germline-derived CDR1 and CDR2 are SSHAT and FNYEAQ (reference sequence). V dropped 3 bases and J dropped 1; count of bases not matched to a gene: 2. In DNA form, the CDR3 reads TGTGCCAGCAGCTTGGGACAGCTCCAAGAGACCCAGTACTTC. Protein sequence: CASSLGQLQETQYF. The variable domain in full, completed from reference TRBV7-7 and TRBJ2-5, reads GAGVSQSPRYKVTKRGQDVTLRCDPISSHATLYWYQQALGQGPEFLTYFNYEAQPDKSGLPSDRFSAERPEGSISTLTIQRTEQRDSAMYRCASSLGQLQETQYFGPGTRLLVL.

CDR3 amino acids: CASSTYRDRFTEAFF. The DNA of the CDR3 is TGTGCCAGCAGCACTTACAGGGATCGATTCACTGAAGCTTTCTTT. V gene TRBV7-8 combines with J gene TRBJ1-1, with D possibly matching TRBD1 (6 bases). V dropped 5 bases and J dropped 4 bases, with 17 bases sitting between them. The CDR3 has 15 amino acids. Germline CDR1 reads SGHVS; CDR2 reads FQNEAQ.

The chain employs TRBV25-1 and TRBJ2-1; 8 bases line up with TRBD1. The CDR3 spans 15 residues. Germline CDR1 and CDR2: MGHDK and SYGVNS. Trimming took 4 bases from V and 8 from J; bases not matched to a gene: 10. Written as DNA, the CDR3 is TGTGCCAGCAGTGGGGGACAGGTATTTATGTATGAGCAGTTCTTC. Its protein product is CASSGGQVFMYEQFF.